This T cell receptor (beta chain) was profiled in a study of early T cells in non-severe SARS-CoV-2 infection. Overall study: Sequencing used unsorted whole-blood bulk RNA, so chains lack pairing.

Study-wide points: Clonotype matching in VDJdb favored anti-spike CD8 responses and did not capture private and CD4 specificities.

There are 13 residues in the CDR3. Deletions cut 7 bases from V and 7 bases from J, with 15 bases between. Looked up from germline, CDR1 is KGHDR and CDR2 is SFDVKD. TCRdb ran MiXCR on the 5' RACE reads and lists one entry per CDR3 protein. Here the sample spans some 52,000 distinct CDR3 sequences, around 7.5% being singletons. This clonotype was recorded many times. Its specificity is unknown. Specimen: whole blood. This sequence joins TRBV24-1 and TRBJ2-5; D is undetermined. The clonotype originates from an adult who was a healthcare worker with PCR-confirmed SARS-CoV-2 infection or an uninfected control (not recorded which). The CDR3 reads CATSEHPKMTQYF. CDR3 DNA sequence: TGTGCCACCAGCGAACATCCCAAGATGACCCAGTACTTC.